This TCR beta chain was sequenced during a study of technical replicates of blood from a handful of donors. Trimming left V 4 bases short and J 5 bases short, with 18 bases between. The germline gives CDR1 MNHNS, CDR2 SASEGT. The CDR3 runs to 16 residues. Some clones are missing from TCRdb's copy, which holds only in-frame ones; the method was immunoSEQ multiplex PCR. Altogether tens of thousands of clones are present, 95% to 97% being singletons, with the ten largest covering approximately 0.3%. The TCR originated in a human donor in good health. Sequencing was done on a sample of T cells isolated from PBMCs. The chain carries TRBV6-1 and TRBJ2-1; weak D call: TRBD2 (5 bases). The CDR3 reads CASSAHPLLDDNEQFF. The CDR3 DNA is TGTGCCAGCAGTGCCCACCCCCTACTAGACGACAATGAGCAGTTCTTC.